Listed below are T cell receptor beta chains from one sample, sequenced in a study of cytomegalovirus exposure and HLA in healthy donors. Profiling relied on immunoSEQ multiplex PCR, and the TCRdb table lists in-frame clones only, not all of them. The sample consists of 150,000 to 200,000 clones, roughly 77% of them appearing once. Sequenced material: PBMCs. These receptors all stem from a young woman in good health and CMV-seronegative. CDR3s include the opening cysteine and the closing phenylalanine or tryptophan. D genes are given only for firm matches. A clone size is listed for some rows: how often the clone was seen (once, few, many), or a class if it is expanded.

j_gene: TRBJ1-4; len: 14; d_gene: -; abundance: once; v_gene: TRBV5-4; CDR3aa: CASSLAGANEKLFF; CDR3nt: TGTGCCAGCAGCTTGGCAGGGGCAAATGAAAAACTGTTTTTT
j_gene: TRBJ1-1; len: 15; d_gene: -; abundance: few; v_gene: TRBV7-3; CDR3aa: CASSTRPGQLTEAFF; CDR3nt: TGTGCCAGCAGCACCCGGCCCGGACAGCTCACTGAAGCTTTCTTT
j_gene: TRBJ2-5; len: 14; d_gene: -; abundance: -; v_gene: TRBV14; CDR3aa: CASSQVAGLETQYF; CDR3nt: TGTGCCAGCAGCCAAGTCGCAGGTTTGGAGACCCAGTACTTC
j_gene: TRBJ2-7; len: 15; d_gene: TRBD1; abundance: -; v_gene: TRBV27; CDR3aa: CASRTTGQRLYEQYF; CDR3nt: TGTGCCAGCAGGACGACGGGACAGAGACTTTACGAGCAGTACTTC
j_gene: TRBJ2-2; len: 15; d_gene: -; abundance: once; v_gene: TRBV2; CDR3aa: CASSRDGGNTGELFF; CDR3nt: TGTGCCAGCAGTCGTGACGGGGGAAACACCGGGGAGCTGTTTTTT
j_gene: TRBJ2-6; len: 14; d_gene: -; abundance: -; v_gene: TRBV5-1; CDR3aa: CASSEGSGANVLTF; CDR3nt: TGCGCCAGCAGCGAGGGATCTGGGGCCAACGTCCTGACTTTC
j_gene: TRBJ1-5; len: 12; d_gene: -; abundance: -; v_gene: TRBV7-9; CDR3aa: CASIGESGAQHF; CDR3nt: TGTGCCAGCATCGGGGAGTCCGGGGCCCAGCATTTT
j_gene: TRBJ1-1; len: 14; d_gene: -; abundance: -; v_gene: TRBV21-1; CDR3aa: CASSNPGQNTEAFF; CDR3nt: TGTGCCAGCAGCAATCCAGGACAAAACACTGAAGCTTTCTTT
j_gene: TRBJ2-2; len: 12; d_gene: -; abundance: -; v_gene: TRBV9; CDR3aa: CASSPLAGELFF; CDR3nt: TGTGCCAGCAGCCCTCTAGCCGGGGAGCTGTTTTTT
j_gene: TRBJ1-2; len: 12; d_gene: -; abundance: few; v_gene: TRBV28; CDR3aa: CATTPGFYGYTF; CDR3nt: TGTGCCACCACCCCAGGGTTTTATGGCTACACCTTC
j_gene: TRBJ2-1; len: 17; d_gene: TRBD1; abundance: -; v_gene: TRBV25-1; CDR3aa: CASSEGLRTGGKNEQFF; CDR3nt: TGTGCCAGCAGTGAAGGGCTGCGGACAGGGGGCAAAAATGAGCAGTTCTTC
j_gene: TRBJ2-3; len: 16; d_gene: -; abundance: -; v_gene: TRBV7-2; CDR3aa: CASSTLGLSSTDTQYF; CDR3nt: TGTGCCAGCAGCACCCTCGGACTATCTAGCACAGATACGCAGTATTTT
j_gene: TRBJ1-1; len: 14; d_gene: -; abundance: -; v_gene: TRBV7-9; CDR3aa: CASSPRGVGTEAFF; CDR3nt: TGTGCCAGCAGCCCCCGGGGGGTGGGGACTGAAGCTTTCTTT
j_gene: TRBJ2-5; len: 14; d_gene: TRBD1; abundance: -; v_gene: TRBV28; CDR3aa: CASDQTGARETQYF; CDR3nt: TGTGCCAGCGATCAGACAGGGGCACGTGAGACCCAGTACTTC
j_gene: TRBJ1-1; len: 16; d_gene: -; abundance: -; v_gene: TRBV5-1; CDR3aa: CASSLVGGRENTEAFF; CDR3nt: TGCGCCAGCAGCTTGGTGGGGGGACGGGAGAACACTGAAGCTTTCTTT
j_gene: TRBJ2-3; len: 14; d_gene: -; abundance: -; v_gene: TRBV25-1; CDR3aa: CASSESVAPDTQYF; CDR3nt: TGTGCCAGCAGTGAATCGGTAGCGCCAGATACGCAGTATTTT
j_gene: TRBJ2-4; len: 15; d_gene: -; abundance: -; v_gene: TRBV7-9; CDR3aa: CASSRWGLAKNIQYF; CDR3nt: TGTGCCAGCAGCCGGTGGGGGCTAGCCAAAAACATTCAGTACTTC
j_gene: TRBJ2-5; len: 16; d_gene: -; abundance: once; v_gene: TRBV5-4; CDR3aa: CASSRWLAPGVETQYF; CDR3nt: TGTGCCAGCAGCCGTTGGCTGGCTCCAGGGGTCGAGACCCAGTACTTC
j_gene: TRBJ2-7; len: 15; d_gene: TRBD1; abundance: -; v_gene: TRBV4-1; CDR3aa: CASSQGQGPYYEQYF; CDR3nt: TGCGCCAGCAGCCAAGGACAGGGTCCTTACTACGAGCAGTACTTC
j_gene: TRBJ2-2; len: 13; d_gene: -; abundance: -; v_gene: TRBV29-1; CDR3aa: CSVEGGERRELFF; CDR3nt: TGCAGCGTTGAAGGGGGGGAAAGGCGGGAGCTGTTTTTT
j_gene: TRBJ2-2; len: 15; d_gene: TRBD1; abundance: -; v_gene: TRBV10-1; CDR3aa: CASSSGTGGSGELFF; CDR3nt: TGCGCCAGCAGTTCCGGGACAGGGGGATCCGGGGAGCTGTTTTTT
j_gene: TRBJ2-7; len: 14; d_gene: -; abundance: few; v_gene: TRBV27; CDR3aa: CASSLVGHSYEQYF; CDR3nt: TGTGCCAGCAGTTTAGTGGGACATTCCTACGAGCAGTACTTC
j_gene: TRBJ2-1; len: 19; d_gene: TRBD1; abundance: -; v_gene: TRBV28; CDR3aa: CASSIVYRGLGGSGSEQFF; CDR3nt: TGTGCCAGCAGTATCGTCTACAGGGGGCTCGGGGGTTCCGGGAGTGAGCAGTTCTTC
j_gene: TRBJ1-1; len: 13; d_gene: -; abundance: -; v_gene: TRBV2; CDR3aa: CASSLQGNTEAFF; CDR3nt: TGTGCCAGCAGCCTACAGGGGAACACTGAAGCTTTCTTT
j_gene: TRBJ1-2; len: 16; d_gene: TRBD1; abundance: -; v_gene: TRBV5-4; CDR3aa: CASSPGTGGSTGGYTF; CDR3nt: TGTGCCAGCAGCCCAGGGACAGGGGGATCTACGGGGGGCTACACCTTC
j_gene: TRBJ1-1; len: 14; d_gene: -; abundance: -; v_gene: TRBV11-3; CDR3aa: CASSLDSGNTEAFF; CDR3nt: TGTGCCAGCAGCTTAGATTCGGGGAACACTGAAGCTTTCTTT
j_gene: TRBJ1-5; len: 13; d_gene: TRBD1; abundance: -; v_gene: TRBV6-5; CDR3aa: CATRDRMNQPQHF; CDR3nt: TGTGCCACCCGGGACAGGATGAATCAGCCCCAGCATTTT
j_gene: TRBJ2-1; len: 16; d_gene: TRBD2; abundance: -; v_gene: TRBV5-4; CDR3aa: CASSLGASGSYNEQFF; CDR3nt: TGTGCCAGCAGCTTGGGGGCTAGCGGCTCCTACAATGAGCAGTTCTTC
j_gene: TRBJ1-3; len: 16; d_gene: TRBD1; abundance: -; v_gene: TRBV11-3; CDR3aa: CASNEGQPRNGNTIYF; CDR3nt: TGTGCCAGCAATGAGGGACAGCCCAGAAATGGAAACACCATATATTTT
j_gene: TRBJ2-2; len: 17; d_gene: TRBD1; abundance: -; v_gene: TRBV5-4; CDR3aa: CASSLVPGQGMIGELFF; CDR3nt: TGTGCCAGCAGCTTGGTCCCGGGACAGGGGATGATCGGGGAGCTGTTTTTT
j_gene: TRBJ2-1; len: 19; d_gene: TRBD2; abundance: -; v_gene: TRBV7-9; CDR3aa: CASSPPRKASGDRMNEQFF; CDR3nt: TGTGCCAGCAGCCCCCCCCGAAAGGCTAGCGGGGACCGGATGAATGAGCAGTTCTTC
j_gene: TRBJ1-2; len: 16; d_gene: TRBD1; abundance: -; v_gene: TRBV7-9; CDR3aa: CASSLEPGQGSYGYTF; CDR3nt: TGTGCCAGCAGCTTAGAGCCGGGACAGGGGAGCTATGGCTACACCTTC
j_gene: TRBJ2-3; len: 15; d_gene: TRBD2; abundance: -; v_gene: TRBV30; CDR3aa: CAWSETSASTDTQYF; CDR3nt: TGTGCCTGGAGTGAGACTAGCGCGAGCACAGATACGCAGTATTTT